This paragraph reports one TCR beta chain. Its target antigen remains unknown. Nothing much larger sits one base from this clone, and base qualities are not available. The collaborating institutions used their own protocols to collect whole blood in K2EDTA tubes. For TCRbeta analysis, collaborators shipped samples in one of three forms: frozen whole blood, isolated PBMCs, or DNA extracted from either of those sample types. This entry is derived from a study of blood T cell repertoires in COVID-19 (dated by TCRdb to 2018 to 2021). About the full investigation: Samples from collaborators originated in the United States, Italy and Spain and spanned both the acute and convalescent phases of COVID-19. The sample metadata nearly always contained a de-identified subject ID, COVID-19 status, age in years and sex. The repertoires were released in a freely available public database intended as a resource for research on the immune response to SARS-CoV-2. Samples were obtained from the ongoing ImmuneRACE study (first 160 participants) and from about 1,300 subjects provided by 6 global collaborators. The material from the prospective study consisted of cDNA or gDNA derived from T cells, B-cell-depleted T cells, or PBMCs. The dataset comprised deeply sampled blood TCRbeta repertoires from subjects exposed to, actively infected with, or recovered from COVID-19. HLA class I and class II types, where available, came from metadata supplied by the sample provider rather than from assay-based typing. What the authors observed across the whole study: The amount of clinical and demographic metadata varied by source and participant and was provided uncurated.

The immunoSEQ Assay, a bias-controlled multiplex PCR, was used to amplify TCRbeta CDR3 regions from genomic DNA. The paper's processing steps were these. Within the assay, amplification of reference gene primers was used to estimate how many nucleated cells each sample contained. Sequence reads were collapsed and filtered to measure the absolute abundance of every unique TCRbeta CDR3 rearrangement. Productive Simpson clonality was computed per sample as the square root of Simpson's diversity index over productive rearrangements. Entries here come from immuneACCESS through TCRdb and include only in-frame sequences with V and J called. Some clones fail to appear in such tables; in the studies checked, an unresolved V gene covers under half of the shortfall, and the cause of the remainder is unknown. The DNA gave D and trimming, while V, J and clone size come from that table. This sample comprises over 95,000 clones, 85% of them detected only once. The ten largest make up approximately 13% of the sample.

There are 15 amino acids in the CDR3, from cysteine to phenylalanine inclusive. Only the CDR3 DNA is retained, 45 bases long and in frame from the first base. Trimming leaves V shorter by 6 bases and J shorter by 8 bases, with the junction holding 11 bases beyond the gene matches. CDR1 and CDR2, looked up from the germline V gene, are MNHEY and SVGAGI. The receptor chain draws on TRBV6-5 and TRBJ2-1; 9 bases in between match TRBD1. This sequence was found in a human donor in a cohort sampled during active COVID-19. The source material was peripheral blood. The nucleotide sequence is TGTGCCAGCAGCCGCCCAGGACAGGGGTTGGATGAGCAGTTCTTC. The resulting protein is CASSRPGQGLDEQFF.